This TCR beta chain was identified in a study of cytomegalovirus exposure and HLA in healthy donors. The wider study: HLA-typed donors were the source of 90 million or so unique TCRs, which an early data release held. The study, taken as a whole, reports: TCR beta chains numbering more than 150 were designated cytomegalovirus-associated. TCR association rates varied by HLA locus in a later analysis, with DRB1 highest and HLA-C lowest. A reported reduction in N-insertions relative to the roughly 700-donor mean was seen in an Asian-associated ancestry cluster in a later analysis.

Researchers ran the PCR with 60 Vbeta and 13 Jbeta primers. The assay was immunoSEQ multiplex PCR, and TCRdb's table has in-frame clones only and misses some. This table holds 80,000 or so clones, roughly 76% found once. A few counts support this clone. Antigen specificity is unknown. Germline CDR1 and CDR2: LNHNV and YYDKDF (reference sequence). The V end lost 0 bases, the J end lost 2 bases, and 17 bases lay between the germline ends. CDR3 length equals 18 residues. The chain recombines TRBV15 with TRBJ2-1; the D gene is possibly TRBD1 (5 bases). This TCR derives from a woman aged 35 to 49 in good health and CMV-seronegative. Source material: PBMCs. Here the CDR3 reads CATSREGAAVPAYNEQFF. CDR3 coding DNA: TGTGCCACCAGCAGAGAAGGGGCGGCGGTACCGGCCTACAATGAGCAGTTCTTC.